This T cell receptor beta chain appears in the sequencing data of a study of blood T cell repertoires in COVID-19. This clone was found once. J was trimmed by 7 bases and V by 9 bases; bases with no gene match: 13. The CDR3 sequence is 14 residues long. Germline assignment: CDR1 SNHLY and CDR2 FYNNEI. Some clones are missing from TCRdb's copy, which holds only in-frame ones; the method was immunoSEQ multiplex PCR. The sample records 150,000 to 200,000 clones, around 80% being singletons. Specimen: PBMCs or T cells enriched from blood (not recorded which). This rearrangement joins TRBV2 to TRBJ1-2; 8 bases fit TRBD1. This TCR was recovered from a man in his forties or fifties who had recovered from COVID-19. The chain's CDR3 is CASPGQASYRGYTF. CDR3 DNA sequence: TGTGCCAGTCCGGGACAGGCAAGTTATCGTGGCTACACCTTC. The full variable domain, in which reference TRBV2 and TRBJ1-2 provide the parts outside the CDR3, is EPEVTQTPSHQVTQMGQEVILRCVPISNHLYFYWYRQILGQKVEFLVSFYNNEISEKSEIFDDQFSVERPDGSNFTLKIRSTKLEDSAMYFCASPGQASYRGYTFGSGTRLTVV.